This entry concerns a single T cell receptor beta chain. Antigen unknown. The source of the sample is a study of blood T cells in healthy people across ages. General study results and limits: Long-lived and aged donors differed, with more naive CD4+ cells and higher diversity in the long-lived.

A J-beta primer mix and a sample-barcoded 5' primer were used in a second PCR of about 7 to 11 cycles. Every cDNA molecule bore a tag from a template-switch adaptor containing 12 random nucleotides. MiXCR, run by TCRdb on the 5' RACE reads, gives a single entry per CDR3 protein. The repertoire holds hundreds of thousands of distinct CDR3 sequences, with roughly 64% as singletons. Per the germline V gene, CDR1 is SGHTA and CDR2 is FQGNSA. V shed 0 bases and J shed 2 bases, with 12 bases lying between them. CDR3 length equals 16 residues. The origin of this receptor is a man aged 25 to 40 in good health. Sequencing used blood. The V and J genes are TRBV7-2 and TRBJ2-3; weak D call: TRBD1 (5 bases). This CDR3 is CASSLALGRFTDTQYF. The CDR3 nucleotides read TGTGCCAGCAGCTTAGCCCTGGGGCGGTTCACAGATACGCAGTATTTT. The full variable domain, rest sourced from reference TRBV7-2 and TRBJ2-3, is GAGVSQSPSNKVTEKGKDVELRCDPISGHTALYWYRQSLGQGLEFLIYFQGNSAPDKSGLPSDRFSAERTGGSVSTLTIQRTQQEDSAVYLCASSLALGRFTDTQYFGPGTRLTVL.